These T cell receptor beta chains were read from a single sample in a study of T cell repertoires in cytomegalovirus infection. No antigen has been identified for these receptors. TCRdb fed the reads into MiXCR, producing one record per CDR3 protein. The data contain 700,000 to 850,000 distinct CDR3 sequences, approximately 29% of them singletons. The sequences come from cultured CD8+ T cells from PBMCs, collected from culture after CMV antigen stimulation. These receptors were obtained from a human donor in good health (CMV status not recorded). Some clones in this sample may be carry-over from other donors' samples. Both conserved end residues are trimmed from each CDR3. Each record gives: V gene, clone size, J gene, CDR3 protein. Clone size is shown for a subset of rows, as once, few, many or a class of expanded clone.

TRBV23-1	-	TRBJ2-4	ASTETSGGREAKNIQY
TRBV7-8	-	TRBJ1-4	ASSDPSQAGTINEKMF
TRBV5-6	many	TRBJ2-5	ASSGGGGLETQY
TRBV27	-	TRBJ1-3	ASSLDRGNTIY
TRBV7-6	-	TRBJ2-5	ASSFNRGEETQY
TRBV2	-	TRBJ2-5	ASSDRDRGTETQY
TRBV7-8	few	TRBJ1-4	ASSLLRNEKLF
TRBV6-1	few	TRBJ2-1	ASSTHQGLAGAYQF
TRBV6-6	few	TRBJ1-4	ASSYSTGGREKLF
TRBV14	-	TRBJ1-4	ASSQSGGRRPKAEKLF
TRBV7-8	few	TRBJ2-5	ASRRLAGGQETQY
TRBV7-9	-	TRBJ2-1	ASSSQGGLSYNEQF
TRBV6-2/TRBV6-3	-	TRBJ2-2	ASKKSLGGTGELF
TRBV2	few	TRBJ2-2	ANMGTGADTGELF
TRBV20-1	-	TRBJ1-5	SARYTRRYSNQPQH
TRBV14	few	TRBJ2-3	ASSHYRGSDTQY
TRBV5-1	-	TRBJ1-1	ASSVKQGARGTEAF
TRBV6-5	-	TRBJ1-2	ASSVHREGYGYT
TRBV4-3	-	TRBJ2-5	ASSQGLHDGGTETQY
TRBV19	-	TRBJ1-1	ASYRGRMASNTEAF
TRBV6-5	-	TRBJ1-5	ASSEGISNQPQH
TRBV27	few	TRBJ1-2	ASSYGGEGYNGYT
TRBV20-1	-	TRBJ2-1	SARDLEGLAVEQF
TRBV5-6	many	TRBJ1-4	ASSLGGGSGEKLF